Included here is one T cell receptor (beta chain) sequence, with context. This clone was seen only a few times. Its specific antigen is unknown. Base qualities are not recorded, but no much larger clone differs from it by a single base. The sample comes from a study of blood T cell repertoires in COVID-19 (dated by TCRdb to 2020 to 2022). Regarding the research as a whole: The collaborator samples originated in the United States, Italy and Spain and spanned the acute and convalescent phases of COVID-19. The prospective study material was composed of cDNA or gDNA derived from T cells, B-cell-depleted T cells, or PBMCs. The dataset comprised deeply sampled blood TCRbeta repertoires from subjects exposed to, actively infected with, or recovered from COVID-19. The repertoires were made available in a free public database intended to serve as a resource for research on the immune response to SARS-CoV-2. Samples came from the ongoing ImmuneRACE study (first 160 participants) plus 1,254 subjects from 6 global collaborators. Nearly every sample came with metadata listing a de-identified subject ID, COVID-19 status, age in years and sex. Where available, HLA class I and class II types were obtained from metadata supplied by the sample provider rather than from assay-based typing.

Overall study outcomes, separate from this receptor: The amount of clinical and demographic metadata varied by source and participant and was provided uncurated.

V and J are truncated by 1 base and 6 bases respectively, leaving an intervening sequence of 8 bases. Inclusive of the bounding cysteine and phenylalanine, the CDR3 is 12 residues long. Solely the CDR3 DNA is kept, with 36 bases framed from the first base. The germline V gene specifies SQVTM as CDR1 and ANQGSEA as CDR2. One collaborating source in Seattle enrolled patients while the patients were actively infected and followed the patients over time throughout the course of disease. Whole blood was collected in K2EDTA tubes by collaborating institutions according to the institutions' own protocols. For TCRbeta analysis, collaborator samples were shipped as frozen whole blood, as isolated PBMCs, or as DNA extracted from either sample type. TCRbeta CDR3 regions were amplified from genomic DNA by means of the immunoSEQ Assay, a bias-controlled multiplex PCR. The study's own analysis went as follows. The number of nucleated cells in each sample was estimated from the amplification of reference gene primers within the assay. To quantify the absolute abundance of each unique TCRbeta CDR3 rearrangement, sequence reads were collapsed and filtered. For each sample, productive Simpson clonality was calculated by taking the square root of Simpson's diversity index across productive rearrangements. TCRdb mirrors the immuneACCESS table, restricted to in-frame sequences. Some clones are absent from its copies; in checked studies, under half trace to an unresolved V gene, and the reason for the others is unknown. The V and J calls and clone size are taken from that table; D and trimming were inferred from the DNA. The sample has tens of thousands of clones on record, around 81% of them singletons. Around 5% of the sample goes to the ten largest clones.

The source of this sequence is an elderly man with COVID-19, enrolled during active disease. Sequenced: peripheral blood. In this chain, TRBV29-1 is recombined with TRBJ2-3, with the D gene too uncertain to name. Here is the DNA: TGCAGCGTTGAAGCCCTCGGGGATACGCAGTATTTT. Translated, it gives CSVEALGDTQYF.